This T cell receptor (beta chain) was sequenced in a study of blood T cells in healthy people across ages. V lost 4 bases to trimming and J lost 0 bases, with 14 bases between them. The CDR3 is 15 amino acids. Germline-derived CDR1 and CDR2 are SGHTS and YDEGEE. Primed by a sample-barcoded 5' primer and a J-beta primer mix, a second PCR proceeded for about 6 to 11 cycles. Template switching added a 12-random-nucleotide identifier to every cDNA molecule. Every sample returned 2.5 million or more CDR3-containing paired-end reads. TCRdb analysed the 5' RACE reads with MiXCR anew, one entry per CDR3 protein. The repertoire holds 800,000 or so distinct CDR3 sequences, with about half as singletons. With respect to this clonotype: As yet, its antigen is unknown.

Findings of the study overall: Higher diversity and more naive CD4+ cells were features of long-lived donors, compared to aged donors.

Source material: blood. This receptor was identified in an elderly man in good health. The chain combines TRBV5-8 with TRBJ2-7, with D perhaps TRBD2 (5 bases). CDR3 DNA sequence: TGTGCCAGCAGCGCTCTAGCTACGAGCTCCTACGAGCAGTACTTC. Translating it yields CASSALATSSYEQYF.